The T cell receptor beta chain described here comes from a study of identical twins. Overall study results and limits: Sequences that were out-of-frame, alpha and twin-shared displayed an excess of low generation probability.

Germline CDR1 DFQATT, CDR2 SNEGSKA (reference sequence). The CDR3 sequence is 18 residues long. V was pared by 3 bases and J by 0 bases, with 21 bases between. TCRdb analysed the 5' RACE reads with MiXCR anew, one entry per CDR3 protein. The table records 250,000 or so distinct CDR3 sequences, 6.5% to 9% of them present only once. In this sample, this clonotype turned up many times. Antigen specificity is unknown. The same sample was also studied in work on yellow fever vaccine responses in identical twins.

The gene calls are TRBV20-1 and TRBJ2-1; tentatively, D is TRBD2 (6 bases). This receptor was identified in a woman aged 18-35 years in good health. The sequenced material came from CD8+ T cells sorted from blood. The CDR3 reads CSASLALLSGFSYNEQFF. The CDR3 bases are TGCAGTGCTAGCTTAGCTCTATTGAGCGGGTTCTCCTACAATGAGCAGTTCTTC.